The clone carrying this T cell receptor beta chain was found once. These data come from a study of blood T cell repertoires in COVID-19. Per the germline V gene, CDR1 is SNHLY and CDR2 is FYNNEI. V lost 3 bases and J 7 bases, leaving 13 bases between the germline ends. There are 14 residues in the CDR3. Profiling relied on immunoSEQ multiplex PCR, and the TCRdb table lists in-frame clones only, not all of them. The sample yields over 200,000 clones, roughly 85% seen once. Source material: PBMCs or T cells enriched from blood (not recorded which). The TCR sequence derives from a young man who had recovered from COVID-19. The rearrangement joins TRBV2 to TRBJ1-5, with D possibly being TRBD1 (6 bases). CDR3 region: CASSETTGRQPQHF. CDR3 in DNA: TGTGCCAGCAGTGAGACTACAGGGCGACAGCCCCAGCATTTT.